These 19 T cell receptor beta chains were all obtained from the same sample, sequenced in a study of patients and donors after allogeneic stem cell transplantation. Each CDR3 protein is one row after TCRdb ran MiXCR on the RT-PCR reads. The sample records tens of thousands of distinct CDR3 sequences, around a quarter being singletons. Sequenced: blood, either unsorted or a sorted T cell fraction (not recorded which). These receptor sequences come from a human donor who was either an allogeneic HSCT recipient or a stem cell or donor lymphocyte infusion donor (not recorded which). It is not recorded whose cells these are; they may come from a transplant donor.

This clonotype has only a few counts. This chain connects TRBV11-1 to TRBJ2-5, with no clear D. The CDR3 sequence is 11 residues long. Germline V gene data show CDR1 as SGHAT and CDR2 as FQDESV (reference sequence). V gave up 7 bases and J gave up 4 bases, with 7 bases separating them. DNA for the CDR3: TGTGCCAGCACCTCGTCAGAGACCCAGTACTTC. This sequence encodes CASTSSETQYF.

The V call is TRBV6-1, the J call TRBJ2-7; TRBD2 might be the D (6 bases). The V end lost 7 bases, the J end lost 7 bases, and 23 bases lay between the germline ends. Germline lookup yields CDR1 MNHNS and CDR2 SASEGT. The CDR3 has 15 residues. CDR3 in amino acids: CASNTSPSTDREQYF. The CDR3 nucleotides read TGTGCCAGCAATACTAGCCCTTCTACGGATAGGGAGCAGTACTTC.

V usage is TRBV7-6 and J usage is TRBJ2-1; 12 bases line up with TRBD2. Germline V gene lookup returns CDR1 SGHVS and CDR2 FNYEAQ. V gave up 2 bases and J gave up 6 bases; unmatched junction bases: 14. The CDR3 sequence is 19 residues long. The CDR3, as DNA: TGTGCCAGCAGCTTACCCCCTAGCGGGAGGGCCGATTCGTGCAATGAGCAGTTCTTC. As protein: CASSLPPSGRADSCNEQFF.

This chain uses TRBV6-2 or TRBV6-3 with TRBJ1-1; no reliable D call. The germline V gene has CDR1 MNHEY and CDR2 SVGEGT. V was shortened by 6 bases and J by 9 bases, with 14 bases between the two germline ends. CDR3 length equals 12 residues. The CDR3: CASSSRTLQAFF. CDR3 coding DNA: TGTGCCAGCAGCTCCAGGACTCTTCAAGCTTTCTTT.

This chain uses TRBV21-1 with TRBJ2-4; TRBD2, the table's D call, lacks a check against the DNA. TRBV21-1 is flagged as a pseudogene. CDR3 length: 17 amino acids. The CDR3 reads CASSKGEGLVTKNIQYF. CDR3 nucleotides: TGTGCCAGCAGCAAAGGGGAGGGGCTAGTCACCAAAAACATTCAGTACTTC.

The chain recombines TRBV11-3 with TRBJ2-1; 9 positions match TRBD1. This CDR3 region has 14 residues. Trimming took 7 bases from V and 9 from J; bases not matched to a gene: 10. Germline CDR1 is SGHNT and CDR2 is YENEEA. The CDR3 here is CASTKDRGGGEQFF. Here the CDR3 DNA reads TGTGCCAGCACCAAGGACAGGGGAGGCGGTGAGCAGTTCTTC.

The DNA for the CDR3 is TGCAGTGCTAGAGTGTCAGAATACAATGAGCAGTTCTTC. Protein: CSARVSEYNEQFF. V gene TRBV20-1 combines with J gene TRBJ2-1; D is unclear. V was clipped by 1 base and J by 4 bases, with 8 bases between them. Looked up from germline, CDR1 is DFQATT and CDR2 is SNEGSKA (reference sequence). This CDR3 region has 13 residues.

This clonotype was counted only a few times. This rearrangement joins TRBV5-5 to TRBJ1-1; possible D gene TRBD1, 5 bases. Between the trimmed V and J ends, which lost 4 bases and 1 base, there was a span of 8 bases. The CDR3 consists of 13 residues. Germline V gene sequence: CDR1 SGHKS, CDR2 YYEKEE (reference sequence). The CDR3 DNA reads as TGTGCCAGCAGCGCGACAGCGAACACTGAAGCTTTCTTT. Its translation: CASSATANTEAFF.

The rearrangement joins TRBV7-8 to TRBJ2-1; the D gene is possibly TRBD2 (6 bases). Between the trimmed V and J ends, which lost 5 bases and 4 bases, there was a span of 18 bases. CDR1 SGHVS and CDR2 FQNEAQ come from the germline V gene. The CDR3 runs to 16 residues. The CDR3, as DNA: TGTGCCAGCAGCCCCCCGCGAGTAGCGGAATACAATGAGCAGTTCTTC. Its translation: CASSPPRVAEYNEQFF.

The rearrangement joins TRBV15 to TRBJ2-7; possibly TRBD1 or TRBD2 for D (5 bases each). This CDR3 is built from 13 residues. Germline lookup yields CDR1 LNHNV and CDR2 YYDKDF (reference sequence). V lost 4 bases, J lost 7 bases, and 14 bases lay in between. The chain's CDR3 is CATSIWTGREQYF. The CDR3 DNA reads TGTGCCACCAGCATCTGGACGGGGCGGGAGCAGTACTTC.

The chain links TRBV14 to TRBJ1-1; possibly TRBD1 for D (5 bases). From germline, CDR1 is SGHDN and CDR2 FVKESK. There are 15 residues in the CDR3. V lost 0 bases, J lost 2 bases, and 10 bases lay in between. CDR3 in DNA: TGTGCCAGCAGCCAAGATATAGGGGTAAACACTGAAGCTTTCTTT. Encoded protein: CASSQDIGVNTEAFF.

This clonotype was seen only a few times. As DNA, the CDR3 is TGTGCCAGCAGCTCGCAGGGAACCGGGGAGCTGTTTTTT. Amino acids: CASSSQGTGELFF. The chain recombines TRBV7-2 with TRBJ2-2; TRBD1 is a possible D gene (5 bases). CDR1 SGHTA and CDR2 FQGNSA come from the germline V gene. The length of the CDR3 is 13 residues. Trimming pared 4 bases from V and 5 bases from J, leaving 8 bases between.

The chain couples TRBV9 to TRBJ2-1, with 9 bases lining up with TRBD1. CDR3 size: 15 residues. Germline CDR1 and CDR2: SGDLS and YYNGEE. With V trimmed by 3 bases and J by 6 bases, 7 bases remained unmatched. The CDR3, as DNA: TGTGCCAGCAGCGCGCGGGACAGGGTGGTCAATGAGCAGTTCTTC. Translation gives CASSARDRVVNEQFF.

The rearrangement joins TRBV10-3 to TRBJ2-1; D not resolved. Germline V gene data show CDR1 as ENHRY and CDR2 as SYGVKD. The CDR3 is 11 residues long. The V end was cut by 1 base, the J end by 7 bases, with 2 bases between. In DNA, the CDR3 is TGTGCCATCAGTGAGTTGAATGAGCAGTTCTTC. Its translation: CAISELNEQFF.

The rearrangement joins TRBV4-1 to TRBJ1-6; no definite D call. This CDR3 is 15 amino acids long. CDR1 and CDR2 from the germline V gene are MGHRA and YSYEKL. Trimming pared 4 bases from V and 7 bases from J, leaving 14 bases between. This chain's CDR3 is CASSPVPPTNSPLHF. The CDR3 region has the DNA TGCGCCAGCAGCCCTGTGCCTCCTACGAATTCACCCCTCCACTTT.

V and J are TRBV12-3 or TRBV12-4 and TRBJ2-7; 9 bases agree with TRBD1. This CDR3 is 15 amino acids long. With 6 bases clipped from V and 5 bases from J, the junction kept 11 bases outside the gene matches. The CDR3 nucleotides are TGTGCCAGCAGCCCTAACAGGGGGCTGAACCACGAGCAGTACTTC. Its translation: CASSPNRGLNHEQYF.

V usage is TRBV27 and J usage is TRBJ1-1, with a tentative D call TRBD1 (5 bases). CDR1 is MNHEY, CDR2 SMNVEV, per germline (reference sequence). The CDR3 spans 13 residues. V was clipped by 2 bases and J by 6 bases, with 10 bases between them. The CDR3 loop reads CASSLKGWSEAFF. The CDR3 DNA reads as TGTGCCAGCAGTTTAAAGGGGTGGTCTGAAGCTTTCTTT.

The V call is TRBV6-5, the J call TRBJ2-7; D gene uncertain. The CDR3 totals 13 residues. V dropped 2 bases and J dropped 2 bases, with 7 bases sitting between them. Germline loops: CDR1 MNHEY, CDR2 SVGAGI. The CDR3 is CASSYGDTYEQYF. CDR3 sequence (DNA): TGTGCCAGCAGTTACGGCGACACCTACGAGCAGTACTTC.

The chain is built from TRBV20-1 and TRBJ2-2, with D hard to call. The V end lost 0 bases, the J end lost 1 base, and 3 bases lay between the germline ends. Germline V gene lookup returns CDR1 DFQATT and CDR2 SNEGSKA (reference sequence). This CDR3 is built from 13 residues. DNA of the CDR3: TGCAGTGCTAGAGAGGTGAACACCGGGGAGCTGTTTTTT. Translation: CSAREVNTGELFF.